The 22 T cell receptor beta chains below all came from one sample that was sequenced in a study of tumor and adjacent non-tumor tissue in lung cancer (dated by TCRdb to 2016 to 2018). The library was prepared using multiplex PCR. Instrument on record: Illumina HiSeq 2500. TCRbeta libraries were constructed through three rounds of nested PCR with primers (Table S4) according to protocols modified from ARM-PCR. In-frame beta chains were kept once TCRdb had trimmed the public reads at Q25 with fastp and called clones with MiXCR. Each entry merges the rows of one CDR3 protein and shows their most common DNA and genes. The table for this sample lists approximately 120,000 distinct CDR3 sequences; around 57% of them were counted only once. The top ten clonotypes cover around 20% of the sample. Bulk unsorted tissue served as the source for RNA extraction, and RNA quality was assessed using a NanoDrop ND-1000 and an Agilent 2100. For the normal lung samples, distant non-tumor tissue was collected more than 3 cm away from the tumor edge.

The sample consisted of distant non-tumor lung tissue. The receptor set was obtained from a man in his fifties or sixties with non-small cell lung cancer.

A note on this clonotype: With a much larger clone just one base away, this may be a read error. This rearrangement joins TRBV7-9 to TRBJ2-1; unclear D gene. This CDR3 contains 12 residues. The germline V gene encodes CDR1 SEHNR and CDR2 FQNEAQ (reference sequence). This CDR3 is CGSRLRDNEQFF. The CDR3 DNA is TGTGGCAGCAGGTTAAGGGACAATGAGCAGTTCTTC.

This chain links TRBV12-3 or TRBV12-4 with TRBJ2-7, with TRBD1 matching 12 bases. V was clipped by 6 bases and J by 9 bases; unmatched bases: 12. The CDR3 consists of 15 residues. The CDR3, as DNA: TGTGCCAGCAGGTTCCGCGGGACAGGGGGCCACGGGCAGTACTTC. This encodes CASRFRGTGGHGQYF.

A note on this clonotype: Its ends do not fully match the called genes, so a read error is possible. The chain combines TRBV4-1 with TRBJ1-5; no reliable D call. Germline V lookup: CDR1 MGHRA, CDR2 YSYEKL. This CDR3 spans 15 amino acids. DNA of the CDR3: TGCGCCAGCAGCCTAGACATCGGATCCAATCAACCCCAGCATTTT. Residues: CASSLDIGSNQPQHF.

The V call is TRBV4-1, the J call TRBJ2-7; perhaps TRBD1 as D (5 bases). The germline V and J ends were trimmed by 5 bases and 4 bases, with 18 bases remaining between them. The CDR3 runs to 15 residues. Germline V gives CDR1 MGHRA, CDR2 YSYEKL. The CDR3 here is CASSDTLQVPYEQYF. DNA of the CDR3: TGCGCCAGCAGCGACACCCTACAGGTTCCTTACGAGCAGTACTTC.

This chain connects TRBV12-3 or TRBV12-4 to TRBJ2-3; 8 bases fit TRBD1. The CDR3 loop spans 14 amino acids. The CDR3 coding sequence is TGTACTAGCAGAAAGGTGGCAGGGGGCGAAGCGCAGTATTTT. This gives the protein CTSRKVAGGEAQYF.

This chain connects TRBV7-6 to TRBJ2-1; D could derive from TRBD1 or TRBD2 (5 bases each). The CDR3 has 15 amino acids. The V and J ends lost 2 bases and 4 bases respectively, with 12 bases between them. Germline lookup yields CDR1 SGHVS and CDR2 FNYEAQ. CDR3 amino acids: CASSLRDATYNEQFF. CDR3 bases: TGTGCCAGCAGCTTACGGGACGCGACTTACAATGAGCAGTTCTTC.

For this clonotype: This may be a read error, as it is one base from a much larger clone. The V gene is TRBV7-8, the J gene TRBJ1-2; D is unresolved. The CDR3 consists of 12 residues. The V gene's germline CDR1 is SGHVS and CDR2 FQNEAQ. V was pared by 5 bases and J by 5 bases, with 9 bases between. The CDR3 is CASSPSTYGYTF. CDR3 bases: TGTGCCAGCAGCCCGTCCACTTATGGCTACACCTTC.

As regards this clonotype: One end of the junction does not line up with germline, which may come from a read error. V and J are TRBV10-3 and TRBJ1-5, with TRBD1 matching 9 bases. Germline values: CDR1 ENHRY, CDR2 SYGVKD. This CDR3 is built from 13 residues. CDR3 DNA sequence: TGTGCCACCCGGGACAGGGATAATCAGCCCCTGCATTTT. It encodes CATRDRDNQPLHF.

Remarks on this clonotype: One end of the junction varies from germline; a read error may be responsible. This rearrangement joins TRBV4-2 to TRBJ1-5; 7 nucleotides align to TRBD1. Germline V CDR1 and CDR2: LGHNA, YNFKEQ. The CDR3 sequence is 15 residues long. For the CDR3, the DNA is TGTACCAGCAGCGCTAACAGGGGCTTTAATCAGTCCCAGCATTTT. This encodes CTSSANRGFNQSQHF.

A word on this clonotype: Mismatch with germline at one junction end may stem from a read error. CDR3 sequence (DNA): TGTGCCAGCAGGCAAGTCGTCTCTAGCGATCTTACTAGCACAGATACGCAGTATTTT. Translated: CASRQVVSSDLTSTDTQYF. This chain uses TRBV4-2 with TRBJ2-3; D perhaps matches TRBD2 (6 bases). CDR1 and CDR2 (germline): LGHNA, YNFKEQ. The CDR3 runs to 19 residues.

In the case of this clonotype: Since no conserved phenylalanine or tryptophan closes the CDR3, a read error is the likely cause. The DNA is left out, because the CDR3 cannot be placed on it with certainty; the CDR3 is given as TCRdb lists it. CDR3 loop: CSVLGTGTDTRYS. The rearrangement links TRBV29-1 to TRBJ2-3; the table's D call TRBD1 went unverified against the DNA. Germline lookup yields CDR1 SQVTM and CDR2 ANQGSEA. From its first to its last residue, the CDR3 has 13 amino acids.

V and J are TRBV7-3 and TRBJ2-3; TRBD2 aligns across 9 bases. This CDR3 comprises 18 residues. From germline, CDR1 is SGHTA and CDR2 FQGTGA. After removal of 1 base from V and 5 bases from J, the junction contained 13 bases not matched to a gene. The CDR3 protein is CASSLRPGGTSSRDTQYF. CDR3 in DNA: TGTGCCAGCAGCTTAAGGCCTGGCGGGACTAGCAGTAGAGATACGCAGTATTTT.

This chain joins TRBV20-1 and TRBJ2-5, with D perhaps assigned TRBD1 or TRBD2 (6 bases each). Germline loops: CDR1 DFQATT, CDR2 SNEGSKA (reference sequence). V lost 4 bases, J lost 9 bases, and 21 bases lay in between. The length of the CDR3 is 14 residues. In nucleotides, the CDR3 is TGCAGTGCTATCCCCAGGGGCGCCGGGGAGGCCCAGTACTTC. This codes for CSAIPRGAGEAQYF.

This chain uses TRBV11-2 with TRBJ2-3; 11 positions agree with TRBD1. After removal of 5 bases from V and 9 bases from J, the junction contained 16 bases not matched to a gene. The CDR3 extends over 17 amino acids. Germline CDR1 is SGHAT and CDR2 is FQNNGV. Written as DNA, the CDR3 is TGTGCCAGCAGCACAGAAAGGACAGGGGGCGCAGCAAACACGCAGTATTTT. Amino acids: CASSTERTGGAANTQYF.

The J gene is TRBJ2-1, the V gene TRBV7-2; D is unresolved. The J call may be faulty, since TRBJ2-7 better matches the DNA end. The CDR3 consists of 11 residues. Germline CDR1 and CDR2: SGHTA and FQGNSA. Here the CDR3 reads CASTGYNEQYF. CDR3 nucleotides: TGTGCCAGCACCGGATACAATGAGCAGTACTTC.

The table lists this clonotype with many counts. This chain uses TRBV12-3 or TRBV12-4 with TRBJ1-2, with 12 bases that match TRBD1. The CDR3 length is 15 residues. V was clipped by 6 bases and J by 8 bases; unmatched bases: 10. In nucleotides, the CDR3 is TGTGCCAGCAGCTCCGGGACAGGGGGCTGGAAGGGCTACACCTTC. Translating gives CASSSGTGGWKGYTF.

Comment on this clonotype: Since a much larger clone is just one base distant, this may be a read error. This rearrangement joins TRBV28 to TRBJ2-3; 10 bases map to TRBD2. This CDR3 spans 14 amino acids. Germline loops: CDR1 MDHEN, CDR2 SYDVKM. CDR3 sequence reads: CTTVPGLALDTQYF. CDR3 in DNA: TGTACCACGGTTCCGGGACTAGCGCTAGATACGCAGTATTTT.

The rearrangement uses TRBV6-1 and TRBJ1-5; weak D call: TRBD1 (6 bases). V lost 2 bases to trimming and J lost 3 bases, with 17 bases between them. This CDR3 has 17 residues. Germline lookup yields CDR1 MNHNS and CDR2 SASEGT. The CDR3 DNA reads as TGTGCCAGCAGTGAACTGGCCAGGGGAAACGACAATCAGCCCCAGCATTTT. This gives the protein CASSELARGNDNQPQHF.

In regard to this clonotype: Its ends do not fully match the called genes, so a read error is possible. V gene TRBV25-1 combines with J gene TRBJ2-1; D is undetermined. In germline, CDR1 is MGHDK, CDR2 SYGVNS. The CDR3 spans 12 residues. The CDR3 DNA reads as TGTGCCGGCAGTGGTAGTGGGAATGAGCATTTTTTC. This gives the protein CAGSGSGNEHFF.

This clonotype appeared once. A read error may account for a junction end that differs from germline. V is TRBV6-1 and J is TRBJ2-1; no clear D gene. This CDR3 comprises 11 residues. CDR1 is MNHNS and CDR2 is SASEGT in the germline V gene. The CDR3 DNA reads TGTGCCAGGATGCTATACAATGAGCAATTCTTC. This encodes CARMLYNEQFF.

V usage is TRBV11-2 and J usage is TRBJ2-1, with D possibly TRBD1 on 6 matching bases. Germline loops: CDR1 SGHAT, CDR2 FQNNGV. This CDR3 has 15 amino acids. Trimming took 3 bases from V and 1 from J, leaving 10 bases between them. For the CDR3, the DNA is TGTGCCAGCAGCTTTGCAGGGGTGTCCTACAATGAGCAGTTCTTC. It codes for CASSFAGVSYNEQFF.

Points on this clonotype: The junction departs from germline at one end; a sequencing error may be responsible. V and J are TRBV20-1 and TRBJ2-5; TRBD2 matches at 7 bases. Germline values: CDR1 DFQATT, CDR2 SNEGSKA (reference sequence). The CDR3 sequence is 11 residues long. The CDR3 DNA sequence: TGCAGCGCTAGGGTAGCGGGCCCCGAAGTTTTC. This encodes CSARVAGPEVF.